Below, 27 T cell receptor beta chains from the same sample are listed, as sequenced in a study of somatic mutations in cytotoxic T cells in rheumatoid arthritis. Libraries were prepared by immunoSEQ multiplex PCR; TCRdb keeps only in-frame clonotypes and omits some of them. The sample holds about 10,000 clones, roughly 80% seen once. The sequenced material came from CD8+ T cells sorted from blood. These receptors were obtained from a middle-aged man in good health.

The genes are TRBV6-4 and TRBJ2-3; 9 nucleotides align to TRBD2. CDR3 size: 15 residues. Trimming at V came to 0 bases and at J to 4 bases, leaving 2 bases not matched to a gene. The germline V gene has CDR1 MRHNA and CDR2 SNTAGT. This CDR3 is CASSDSSGGADTQYF. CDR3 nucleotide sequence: TGTGCCAGCAGTGACTCTAGCGGGGGAGCAGATACGCAGTATTTT.

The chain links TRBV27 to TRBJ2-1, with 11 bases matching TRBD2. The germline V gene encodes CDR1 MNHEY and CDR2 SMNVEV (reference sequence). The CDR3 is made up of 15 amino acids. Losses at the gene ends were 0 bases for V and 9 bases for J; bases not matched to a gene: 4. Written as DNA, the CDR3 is TGTGCCAGCAGTTTATCCACTAGCGGGAGCGGTGAGCAGTTCTTC. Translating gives CASSLSTSGSGEQFF.

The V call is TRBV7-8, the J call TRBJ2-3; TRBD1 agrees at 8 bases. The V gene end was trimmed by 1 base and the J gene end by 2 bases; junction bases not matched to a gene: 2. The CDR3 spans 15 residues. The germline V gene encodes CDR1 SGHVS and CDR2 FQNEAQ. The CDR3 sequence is CASSLGTGITDTQYF. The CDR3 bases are TGTGCCAGCAGCTTAGGGACAGGGATCACAGATACGCAGTATTTT.

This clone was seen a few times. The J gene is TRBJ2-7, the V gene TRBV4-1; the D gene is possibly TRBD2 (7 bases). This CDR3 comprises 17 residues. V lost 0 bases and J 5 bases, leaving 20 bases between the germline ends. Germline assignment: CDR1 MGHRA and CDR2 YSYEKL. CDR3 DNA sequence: TGCGCCAGCAGCCAAGAGGGGGGGGCAGGACGTCCCGACGAGCAGTACTTC. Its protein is CASSQEGGAGRPDEQYF.

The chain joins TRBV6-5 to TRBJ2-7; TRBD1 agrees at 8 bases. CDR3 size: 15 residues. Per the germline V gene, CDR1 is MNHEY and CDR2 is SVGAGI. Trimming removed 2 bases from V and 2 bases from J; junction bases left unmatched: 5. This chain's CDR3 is CASSYRQGAAYEQYF. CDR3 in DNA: TGTGCCAGCAGTTACCGGCAGGGGGCCGCCTACGAGCAGTACTTC.

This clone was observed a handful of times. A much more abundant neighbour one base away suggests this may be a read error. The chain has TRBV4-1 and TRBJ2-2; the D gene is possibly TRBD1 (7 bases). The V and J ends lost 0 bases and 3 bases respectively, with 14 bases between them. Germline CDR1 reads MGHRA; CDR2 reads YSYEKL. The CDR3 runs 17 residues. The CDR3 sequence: CASSQDWSGGYTGELFF. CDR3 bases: TGCGCCAGCAGCCAAGATTGGTCAGGGGGGTACACCGGGGAGCTGTTTTTT.

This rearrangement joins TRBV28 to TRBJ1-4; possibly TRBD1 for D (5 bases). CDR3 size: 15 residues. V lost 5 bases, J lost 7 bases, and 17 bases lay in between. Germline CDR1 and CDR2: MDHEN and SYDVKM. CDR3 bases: TGTGCCAGCAGTCCGTCGACGGGACTGGGTGAAAAACTGTTTTTT. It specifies CASSPSTGLGEKLFF. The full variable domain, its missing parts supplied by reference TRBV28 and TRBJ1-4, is DVKVTQSSRYLVKRTGEKVFLECVQDMDHENMFWYRQDPGLGLRLIYFSYDVKMKEKGDIPEGYSVSREKKERFSLILESASTNQTSMYLCASSPSTGLGEKLFFGSGTQLSVL.

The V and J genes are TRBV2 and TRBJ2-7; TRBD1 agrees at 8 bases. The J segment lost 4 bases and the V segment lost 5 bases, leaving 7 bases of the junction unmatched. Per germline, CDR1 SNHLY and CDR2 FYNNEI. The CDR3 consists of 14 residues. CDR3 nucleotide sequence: TGTGCCAGCAGTACAGGGGGGTGGGATTACGAGCAGTACTTC. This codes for CASSTGGWDYEQYF.

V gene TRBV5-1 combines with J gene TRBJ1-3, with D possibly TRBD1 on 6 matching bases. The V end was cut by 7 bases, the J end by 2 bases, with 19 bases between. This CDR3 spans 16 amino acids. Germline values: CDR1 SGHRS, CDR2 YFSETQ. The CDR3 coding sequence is TGCGCCAGCTCCTCTGGTCGGGGGGCCGCTGGAAACACCATATATTTT. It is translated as CASSSGRGAAGNTIYF.

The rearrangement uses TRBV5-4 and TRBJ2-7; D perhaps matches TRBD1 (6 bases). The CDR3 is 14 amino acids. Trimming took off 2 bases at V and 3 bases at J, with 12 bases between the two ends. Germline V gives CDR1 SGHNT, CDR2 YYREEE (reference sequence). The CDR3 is CASSFRDTLYEQYF. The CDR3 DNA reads TGTGCCAGCAGCTTTCGGGACACCCTCTACGAGCAGTACTTC.

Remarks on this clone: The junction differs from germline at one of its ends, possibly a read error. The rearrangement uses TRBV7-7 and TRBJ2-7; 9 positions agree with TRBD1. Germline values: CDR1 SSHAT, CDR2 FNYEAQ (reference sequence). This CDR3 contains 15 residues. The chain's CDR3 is CASSSGQGRTYEQYF. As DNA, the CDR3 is TGTGCTAGCAGCTCCGGACAGGGGAGAACCTACGAGCAGTACTTC.

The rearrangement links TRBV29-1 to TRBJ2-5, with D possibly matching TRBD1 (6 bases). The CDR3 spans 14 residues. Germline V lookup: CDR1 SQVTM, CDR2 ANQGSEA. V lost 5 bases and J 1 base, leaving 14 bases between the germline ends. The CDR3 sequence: CSVPGQPPQETQYF. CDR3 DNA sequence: TGCAGCGTTCCAGGACAGCCACCCCAAGAGACCCAGTACTTC. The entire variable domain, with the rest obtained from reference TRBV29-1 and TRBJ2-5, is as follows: SAVISQKPSRDICQRGTSLTIQCQVDSQVTMMFWYRQQPGQSLTLIATANQGSEATYESGFVIDKFPISRPNLTFSTLTVSNMSPEDSSIYLCSVPGQPPQETQYFGPGTRLLVL.

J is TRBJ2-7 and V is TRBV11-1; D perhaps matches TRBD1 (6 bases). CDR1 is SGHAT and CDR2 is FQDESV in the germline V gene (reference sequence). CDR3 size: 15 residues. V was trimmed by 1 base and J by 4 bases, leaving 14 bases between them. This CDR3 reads CASSLGGGTDYEQYF. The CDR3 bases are TGTGCCAGCAGCTTAGGAGGGGGAACCGATTACGAGCAGTACTTC.

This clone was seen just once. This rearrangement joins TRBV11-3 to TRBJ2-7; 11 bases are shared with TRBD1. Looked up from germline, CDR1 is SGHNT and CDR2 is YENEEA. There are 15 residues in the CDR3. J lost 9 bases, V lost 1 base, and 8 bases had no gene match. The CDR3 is CASSLVVGQGAGQYF. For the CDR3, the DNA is TGTGCCAGCAGCTTAGTGGTCGGACAGGGGGCAGGGCAGTACTTC.

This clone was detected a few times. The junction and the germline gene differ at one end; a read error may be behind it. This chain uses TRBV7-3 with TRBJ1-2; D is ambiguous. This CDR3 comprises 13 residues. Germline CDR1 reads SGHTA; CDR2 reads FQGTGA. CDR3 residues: CASSSTPGRESYF. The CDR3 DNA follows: TGTGCCAGCAGCTCGACTCCTGGACGGGAGTCGTACTTC.

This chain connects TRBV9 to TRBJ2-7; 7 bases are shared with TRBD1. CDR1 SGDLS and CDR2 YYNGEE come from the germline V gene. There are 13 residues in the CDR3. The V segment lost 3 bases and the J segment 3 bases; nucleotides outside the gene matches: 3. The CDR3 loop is CASSAGTDYEQYF. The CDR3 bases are TGTGCCAGCAGCGCTGGGACAGACTACGAGCAGTACTTC.

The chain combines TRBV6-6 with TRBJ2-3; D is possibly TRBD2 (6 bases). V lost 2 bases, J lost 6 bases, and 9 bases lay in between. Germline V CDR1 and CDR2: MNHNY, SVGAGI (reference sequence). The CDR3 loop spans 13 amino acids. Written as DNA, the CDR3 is TGTGCCAGCAGTTACCGGGAGTTCGATACGCAGTATTTT. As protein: CASSYREFDTQYF.

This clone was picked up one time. Written as DNA, the CDR3 is TGTGCCAGCAGCTTAGAAGATGCCTGGAGGACTGAAGCTTTCTTT. Its translation is CASSLEDAWRTEAFF. The chain couples TRBV7-9 to TRBJ1-1, with D uncertain. The CDR3 has 15 amino acids. From germline, CDR1 is SEHNR and CDR2 FQNEAQ (reference sequence). V lost 1 base, J lost 5 bases, and 14 bases lay in between.

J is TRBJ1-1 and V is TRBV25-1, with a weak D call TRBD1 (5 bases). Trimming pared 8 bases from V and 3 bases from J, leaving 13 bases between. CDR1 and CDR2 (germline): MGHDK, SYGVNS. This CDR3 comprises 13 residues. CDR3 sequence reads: CASGFLRDTEAFF. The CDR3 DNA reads TGTGCCAGCGGTTTCCTCAGGGACACTGAAGCTTTCTTT.

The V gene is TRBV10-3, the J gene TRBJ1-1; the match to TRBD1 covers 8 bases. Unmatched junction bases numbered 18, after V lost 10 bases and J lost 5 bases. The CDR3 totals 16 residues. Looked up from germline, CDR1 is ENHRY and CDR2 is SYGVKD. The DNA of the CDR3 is TGTGCCACCAGCACAACAGGGGGGATCAGATATACTGAAGCTTTCTTT. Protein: CATSTTGGIRYTEAFF.

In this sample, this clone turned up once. CDR3 coding DNA: TGTGCCAGCAGTTACTCTCCTTATAGCAATCAGCCCCAGCATTTT. It yields the protein CASSYSPYSNQPQHF. The chain uses TRBV6-5 and TRBJ1-5; D gene ambiguous. The CDR3 has 15 amino acids. Trimming took off 0 bases at V and 0 bases at J, with 6 bases between the two ends. Germline V gene lookup returns CDR1 MNHEY and CDR2 SVGAGI.

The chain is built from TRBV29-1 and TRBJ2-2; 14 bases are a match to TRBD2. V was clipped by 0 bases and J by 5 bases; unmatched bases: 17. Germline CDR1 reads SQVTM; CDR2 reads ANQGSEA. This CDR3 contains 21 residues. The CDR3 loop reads CSVEELPPPGLAGVGTGELFF. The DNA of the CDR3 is TGCAGCGTTGAAGAACTTCCCCCACCGGGACTAGCGGGAGTAGGGACCGGGGAGCTGTTTTTT.

CDR3 residues: CASSVKRTGYSGELFF. The CDR3 region has the DNA TGTGCCAGCAGCGTAAAAAGAACAGGGTATTCCGGGGAGCTGTTTTTT. The chain is built from TRBV9 and TRBJ2-2; a possible D gene is TRBD1 (6 bases). The CDR3 is made up of 16 amino acids. Germline V CDR1 and CDR2: SGDLS, YYNGEE. V was shortened by 1 base and J by 6 bases, with 16 bases between the two germline ends. Together with reference TRBV9 and TRBJ2-2, the CDR3 gives the full variable domain: DSGVTQTPKHLITATGQRVTLRCSPRSGDLSVYWYQQSLDQGLQFLIQYYNGEERAKGNILERFSAQQFPDLHSELNLSSLELGDSALYFCASSVKRTGYSGELFFGEGSRLTVL.

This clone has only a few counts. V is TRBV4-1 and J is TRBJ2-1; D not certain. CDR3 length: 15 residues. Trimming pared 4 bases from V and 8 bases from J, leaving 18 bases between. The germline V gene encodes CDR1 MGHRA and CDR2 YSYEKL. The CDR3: CASSPPTSVFYEQFF. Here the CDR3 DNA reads TGCGCCAGCAGCCCGCCGACTTCGGTTTTTTATGAGCAGTTCTTC.

DNA for the CDR3: TGTGCCAGCAGCGTAACCGGGGGGGCGTTGAATGGGGCCAACGTCCTGACTTTC. Translation gives CASSVTGGALNGANVLTF. V is TRBV9 and J is TRBJ2-6, with 8 bases that match TRBD2. This CDR3 has 18 residues. With V trimmed by 1 base and J by 3 bases, 9 bases remained unmatched. Germline V gene data show CDR1 as SGDLS and CDR2 as YYNGEE.

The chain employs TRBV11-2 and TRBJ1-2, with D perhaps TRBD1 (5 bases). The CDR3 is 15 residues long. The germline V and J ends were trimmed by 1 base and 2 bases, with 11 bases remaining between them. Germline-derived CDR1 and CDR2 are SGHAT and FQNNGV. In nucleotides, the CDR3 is TGTGCCAGCAGCTTAGGGAGGAGGGGAAACTATGGCTACACCTTC. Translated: CASSLGRRGNYGYTF. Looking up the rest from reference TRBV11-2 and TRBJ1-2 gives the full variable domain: EAGVAQSPRYKIIEKRQSVAFWCNPISGHATLYWYQQILGQGPKLLIQFQNNGVVDDSQLPKDRFSAERLKGVDSTLKIQPAKLEDSAVYLCASSLGRRGNYGYTFGSGTRLTVV.

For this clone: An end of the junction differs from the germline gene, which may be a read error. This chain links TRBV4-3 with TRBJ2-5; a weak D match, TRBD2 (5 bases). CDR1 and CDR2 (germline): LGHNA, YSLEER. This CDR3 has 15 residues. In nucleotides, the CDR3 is TGCGCGAGCAGCCGTTTATATCGGGATCAAGAGACCCAGTACTTC. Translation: CASSRLYRDQETQYF.